A single sample is the source of the 28 T cell receptor beta chains below, sequenced in a study of cytomegalovirus exposure and HLA in healthy donors (dated 2017 in TCRdb). The library was generated by the immunoSEQ multiplex PCR assay. A mixture of 60 forward primers for TCR Vbeta segments and 13 reverse primers for TCR Jbeta segments was used in the multiplex PCR. Sourced from immuneACCESS, this table was stored by TCRdb with only in-frame sequences that have V and J called. A share of the clones is absent; for the studies checked, an unresolved V gene accounts for under half, and the remainder has no known explanation. Across this sample there are some 130,000 clones, with more than 70% seen only once. The top ten hold 4.2% of the sample. Sequencing used PBMCs. The receptors originated from a man aged 50-59 years in good health and CMV-seropositive.

The chain employs TRBV7-8 and TRBJ2-2; 12 bases align to TRBD2. Germline V lookup: CDR1 SGHVS, CDR2 FQNEAQ. V shed 4 bases and J 4 bases; nucleotides not matched to a gene: 7. This CDR3 contains 17 residues. In DNA form, the CDR3 reads TGTGCCAGCAGCTCGGCCGGGACTAGCGGGTTCACCGGGGAGCTGTTTTTT. This gives the protein CASSSAGTSGFTGELFF.

The rearrangement links TRBV19 to TRBJ1-4, with D perhaps matching TRBD1 (5 bases). The CDR3 contains 18 residues. Trimming removed 3 bases from V and 3 bases from J, with 20 bases in between. Germline lookup yields CDR1 LNHDA and CDR2 SQIVND (reference sequence). The CDR3 region is CASSILISGGPANEKLFF. Here the CDR3 DNA reads TGTGCCAGTAGTATTTTGATCTCCGGGGGACCGGCTAATGAAAAACTGTTTTTT.

This chain links TRBV18 with TRBJ1-1; perhaps TRBD1 as D (5 bases). Germline values: CDR1 KGHSH, CDR2 LQKENI. V was clipped by 4 bases and J by 3 bases, with 27 bases between them. The CDR3 covers 19 residues. The CDR3 DNA follows: TGTGCCAGCTCACTCCTAGGAACAGGCTTCGGCTCGGAGTACACTGAAGCTTTCTTT. Translation: CASSLLGTGFGSEYTEAFF.

This clone was observed a few times. The V gene is TRBV6-4, the J gene TRBJ2-3; TRBD2 aligns across 8 bases. The CDR3 runs 17 residues. J gave up 3 bases and V 1 base, and 9 bases lay outside the gene matches. Germline assignment: CDR1 MRHNA and CDR2 SNTAGT. The CDR3, as DNA: TGTGCCAGCAGTGACTATGACGGGGGGGCCGCAACAGATACGCAGTATTTT. It translates to CASSDYDGGAATDTQYF.

V gene TRBV19 combines with J gene TRBJ1-2, with 9 bases matching TRBD1. V shed 2 bases, J shed 5 bases, and the junction held 9 bases outside the gene matches. The germline CDR1 and CDR2 sequences are LNHDA and SQIVND (reference sequence). The CDR3 totals 16 residues. The CDR3 sequence: CASSILPGTGNYGYTF. The CDR3 region has the DNA TGTGCCAGTAGTATATTGCCCGGGACAGGGAATTATGGCTACACCTTC.

This chain joins TRBV5-1 and TRBJ1-4, with a tentative D call TRBD1 (5 bases). This CDR3 region has 16 residues. CDR1 SGHRS and CDR2 YFSETQ come from the germline V gene. The V end lost 3 bases, the J end lost 3 bases, and 15 bases lay between the germline ends. In nucleotides, the CDR3 is TGCGCCAGCAGCTCGTCCGGGCAGGGATCTAATGAAAAACTGTTTTTT. It specifies CASSSSGQGSNEKLFF.

This clone was found once. This chain connects TRBV5-1 to TRBJ1-2, with 10 bases lining up with TRBD1. V was pared by 3 bases and J by 6 bases, with 8 bases of the junction left unmatched. There are 15 residues in the CDR3. Germline assignment: CDR1 SGHRS and CDR2 YFSETQ. The CDR3 sequence: CASSSRQGASHGYTF. The CDR3 DNA reads as TGCGCCAGCAGCTCGCGACAGGGGGCCTCGCATGGCTACACCTTC.

The rearrangement joins TRBV9 to TRBJ1-5; TRBD1 aligns across 8 bases. CDR3 length equals 15 residues. V shed 3 bases, J shed 2 bases, and the junction held 4 bases outside the gene matches. Germline-derived CDR1 and CDR2 are SGDLS and YYNGEE. The DNA for the CDR3 is TGTGCCAGCAGCGCCTCACAGGGGGGCAATCAGCCCCAGCATTTT. The encoded protein is CASSASQGGNQPQHF. Supplemented by reference TRBV9 and TRBJ1-5, the full variable domain reads DSGVTQTPKHLITATGQRVTLRCSPRSGDLSVYWYQQSLDQGLQFLIQYYNGEERAKGNILERFSAQQFPDLHSELNLSSLELGDSALYFCASSASQGGNQPQHFGDGTRLSIL.

This chain uses TRBV5-1 with TRBJ2-6; tentative D call: TRBD2 (6 bases). Germline-derived CDR1 and CDR2 are SGHRS and YFSETQ. Trimming cost V 6 bases and J 1 base, with 14 bases left between them. The CDR3 sequence is 16 residues long. CDR3 protein: CASTLGEASGANVLTF. In DNA, the CDR3 is TGCGCCAGCACGCTAGGGGAGGCGTCTGGGGCCAACGTCCTGACTTTC.

In regard to this clone: Germline and junction disagree at one end, which may indicate a read error. This chain uses TRBV7-9 with TRBJ1-2; 9 nucleotides line up with TRBD1. In germline, CDR1 is SEHNR, CDR2 FQNEAQ (reference sequence). The CDR3 loop spans 16 amino acids. This CDR3 is CSSSLQTQTGGHGYTF. CDR3 nucleotide sequence: TGTTCCAGCAGCCTACAAACCCAGACAGGGGGTCATGGCTACACCTTC.

The chain carries TRBV5-4 and TRBJ1-1, with a weak D call TRBD1 (6 bases). Trimming stripped 6 bases from V and 1 base from J, with 13 bases between. The CDR3 totals 14 residues. Germline lookup yields CDR1 SGHNT and CDR2 YYREEE (reference sequence). The CDR3 DNA follows: TGTGCCAGCACCAACAGGGATTGGAACACTGAAGCTTTCTTT. This gives the protein CASTNRDWNTEAFF.

This clone has a handful of counts. This rearrangement joins TRBV11-3 to TRBJ1-1; 9 positions agree with TRBD1. Unmatched junction bases numbered 6, after V lost 1 base and J lost 3 bases. This CDR3 is built from 16 residues. Germline V lookup: CDR1 SGHNT, CDR2 YENEEA. CDR3 sequence (DNA): TGTGCCAGCAGCTTAGGGGGGACAGGGTTGGACACTGAAGCTTTCTTT. This codes for CASSLGGTGLDTEAFF.

The genes are TRBV7-2 and TRBJ1-1; TRBD1 aligns across 8 bases. Germline V CDR1 and CDR2: SGHTA, FQGNSA. After removal of 6 bases from V and 1 base from J, the junction contained 4 bases not matched to a gene. The CDR3 covers 14 residues. The DNA for the CDR3 is TGTGCCAGCAGTTTCGGACAGGGGAACACTGAAGCTTTCTTT. Protein: CASSFGQGNTEAFF. Based on the CDR3 plus reference TRBV7-2 and TRBJ1-1, the full variable domain is GAGVSQSPSNKVTEKGKDVELRCDPISGHTALYWYRQSLGQGLEFLIYFQGNSAPDKSGLPSDRFSAERTGGSVSTLTIQRTQQEDSAVYLCASSFGQGNTEAFFGQGTRLTVV.

This clone occurred a few times. The chain employs TRBV6-6 and TRBJ1-2; TRBD1 aligns across 11 bases. CDR3 length: 15 residues. The V gene's germline CDR1 is MNHNY and CDR2 SVGAGI (reference sequence). The junction had 7 bases not matched to a gene; V was cut back by 6 bases and J by 4 bases. The CDR3 coding sequence is TGTGCCAGCAGACCTGGGACAGGGGGAACCTATGGCTACACCTTC. It is translated as CASRPGTGGTYGYTF.

The chain joins TRBV11-2 to TRBJ2-5; TRBD1 matches 9 bases. The end of the DNA fits TRBJ2-7 better, so the J call may be wrong. CDR3 length equals 15 residues. The germline gives CDR1 SGHAT, CDR2 FQNNGV. The CDR3 sequence is CASSLRGTGWDEQYF. In nucleotides, the CDR3 is TGTGCCAGCAGCCTCAGGGGGACAGGGTGGGACGAGCAGTACTTC.

CDR3 residues: CASSPAGSGNTIYF. The DNA for the CDR3 is TGTGCCAGCAGCCCAGCGGGCTCTGGAAACACCATATATTTT. The chain is built from TRBV7-9 and TRBJ1-3, with no clear D. V lost 5 bases, J lost 0 bases, and 8 bases lay in between. The CDR3 is 14 residues long. Germline V gene sequence: CDR1 SEHNR, CDR2 FQNEAQ (reference sequence).

CDR3 sequence (DNA): TGTGCCATCAGTGTCGCTTTCCGGGGCGGGGGGGGCAATGAGCAGTTCTTC. It translates to CAISVAFRGGGGNEQFF. The chain links TRBV10-3 to TRBJ2-1; 9 bases line up with TRBD2. With 4 bases clipped from V and 6 bases from J, the junction kept 13 bases outside the gene matches. CDR1 and CDR2 (germline): ENHRY, SYGVKD. The CDR3 totals 17 residues.

J is TRBJ2-1 and V is TRBV6-6, with 7 bases aligning to TRBD1. The V gene's germline CDR1 is MNHNY and CDR2 SVGAGI (reference sequence). The CDR3 totals 16 residues. V shed 5 bases, J shed 2 bases, and the junction held 9 bases outside the gene matches. This CDR3 reads CASSGKTGSAYNEQFF. The CDR3 coding sequence is TGTGCCAGCAGTGGGAAGACAGGGAGCGCCTACAATGAGCAGTTCTTC.

This chain uses TRBV10-1 with TRBJ1-1; tentatively, D is TRBD1 (5 bases). Trimming stripped 3 bases from V and 5 bases from J, with 13 bases between. CDR3 length: 14 residues. Germline loops: CDR1 WNHNN, CDR2 SYGVQD (reference sequence). CDR3 DNA sequence: TGCGCCAGCAGTGATCTGGGGCCGAGGACTGAAGCTTTCTTT. It encodes CASSDLGPRTEAFF.

This rearrangement joins TRBV28 to TRBJ2-5, with TRBD2 matching over 8 bases. Per germline, CDR1 MDHEN and CDR2 SYDVKM. The CDR3 has 17 residues. J gave up 1 base and V 5 bases, and 12 bases lay outside the gene matches. CDR3 in DNA: TGTGCCAGCAGTCCGTTCGGGACTAGTGGATCCCAAGAGACCCAGTACTTC. Amino acid sequence: CASSPFGTSGSQETQYF.

V usage is TRBV19 and J usage is TRBJ1-2; no firm D call. The CDR3 loop spans 16 amino acids. Between the trimmed V and J ends, which lost 1 base and 3 bases, there was a span of 15 bases. CDR1 and CDR2 (germline): LNHDA, SQIVND (reference sequence). CDR3 DNA: TGTGCCAGTAGTATAGGGTACATCATCGCGGACTATGGCTACACCTTC. It is translated as CASSIGYIIADYGYTF.

This rearrangement joins TRBV5-8 to TRBJ1-4; 9 nucleotides align to TRBD1. Germline V gene lookup returns CDR1 SGHTS and CDR2 YDEGEE. The J segment lost 5 bases and the V segment lost 2 bases, leaving 7 bases of the junction unmatched. This CDR3 comprises 16 residues. Here the CDR3 DNA reads TGTGCCAGCAGCTTAGGGTTCGGGACAGGGAATGAAAAACTGTTTTTT. It is translated as CASSLGFGTGNEKLFF.

The J gene is TRBJ2-3, the V gene TRBV5-6, with D possibly being TRBD1 (6 bases). The CDR3 is 14 residues long. Germline CDR1 is SGHDT and CDR2 is YYEEEE. Trimming took off 3 bases at V and 4 bases at J, with 12 bases between the two ends. CDR3 loop: CASSWDNQADTQYF. The CDR3 DNA reads TGTGCCAGCAGCTGGGACAATCAGGCAGATACGCAGTATTTT. Using reference TRBV5-6 and TRBJ2-3 for the parts outside the CDR3, the full variable domain is DAGVTQSPTHLIKTRGQQVTLRCSPKSGHDTVSWYQQALGQGPQFIFQYYEEEERQRGNFPDRFSGHQFPNYSSELNVNALLLGDSALYLCASSWDNQADTQYFGPGTRLTVL.

The V and J genes are TRBV7-2 and TRBJ1-2, with unresolved D. In germline, CDR1 is SGHTA, CDR2 FQGNSA. CDR3 size: 14 residues. Deletions cut 3 bases from V and 7 bases from J, with 15 bases between. The CDR3 is CASSLATQAGGYTF. CDR3 nucleotides: TGTGCCAGCAGCTTGGCTACTCAGGCGGGTGGCTACACCTTC.

The chain carries TRBV18 and TRBJ2-5; TRBD2 is a possible D gene (5 bases). Germline-derived CDR1 and CDR2 are KGHSH and LQKENI. This CDR3 has 13 amino acids. Trimming left V 5 bases short and J 6 bases short, with 13 bases between. The CDR3 coding sequence is TGTGCCAGCTCAAGAAGTACGGGAAAGACCCAGTACTTC. Its translation: CASSRSTGKTQYF.

The chain joins TRBV11-3 to TRBJ2-7, with TRBD1 as a possible D gene (6 bases). Germline loops: CDR1 SGHNT, CDR2 YENEEA. V lost 5 bases and J 2 bases, leaving 19 bases between the germline ends. The CDR3 loop spans 16 amino acids. CDR3 sequence (DNA): TGTGCCAGCAGCATCCTTACGAGGCAGGGGACCTACGAGCAGTACTTC. Translation gives CASSILTRQGTYEQYF.

V and J are TRBV18 and TRBJ1-4, with TRBD1 matching 8 bases. Germline lookup yields CDR1 KGHSH and CDR2 LQKENI. J lost 2 bases, V lost 3 bases, and 8 bases had no gene match. There are 17 residues in the CDR3. The CDR3 here is CASSPNPTGVTNEKLFF. The CDR3 region has the DNA TGTGCCAGCTCACCCAACCCGACAGGGGTGACTAATGAAAAACTGTTTTTT.

This chain uses TRBV7-2 with TRBJ1-1, with D possibly matching TRBD1 (6 bases). Per the germline V gene, CDR1 is SGHTA and CDR2 is FQGNSA. V was trimmed by 5 bases and J by 3 bases, leaving 10 bases between them. This CDR3 region has 13 residues. The CDR3 bases are TGTGCCAGCAGCCGGGGACAATACACTGAAGCTTTCTTT. Encoded protein: CASSRGQYTEAFF.